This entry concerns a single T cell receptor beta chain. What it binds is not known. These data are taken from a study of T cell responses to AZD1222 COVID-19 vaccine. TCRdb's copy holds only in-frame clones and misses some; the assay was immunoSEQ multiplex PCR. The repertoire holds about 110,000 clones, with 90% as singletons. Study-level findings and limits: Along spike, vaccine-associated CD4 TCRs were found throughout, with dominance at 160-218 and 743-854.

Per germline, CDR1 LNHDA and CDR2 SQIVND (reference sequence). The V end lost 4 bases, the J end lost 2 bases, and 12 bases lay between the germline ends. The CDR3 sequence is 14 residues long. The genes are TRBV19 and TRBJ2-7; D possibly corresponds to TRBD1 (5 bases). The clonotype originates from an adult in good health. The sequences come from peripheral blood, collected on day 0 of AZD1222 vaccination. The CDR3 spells CASSTHAGTYEQYF. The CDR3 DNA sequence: TGTGCCAGTAGTACACACGCAGGGACCTACGAGCAGTACTTC.